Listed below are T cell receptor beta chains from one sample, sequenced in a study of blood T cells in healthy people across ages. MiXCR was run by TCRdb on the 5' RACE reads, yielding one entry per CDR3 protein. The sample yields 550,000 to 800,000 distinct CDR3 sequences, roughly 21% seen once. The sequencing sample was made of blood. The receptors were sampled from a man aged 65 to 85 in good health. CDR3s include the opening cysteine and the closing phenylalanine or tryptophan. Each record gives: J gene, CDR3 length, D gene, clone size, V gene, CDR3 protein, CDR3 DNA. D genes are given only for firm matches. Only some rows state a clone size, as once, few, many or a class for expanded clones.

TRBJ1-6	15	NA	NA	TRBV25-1	CASSEWGNDNSPLHF	TGTGCCAGCAGTGAATGGGGAAATGATAATTCACCCCTCCACTTT
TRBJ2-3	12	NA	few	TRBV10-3	CASWDGTDTQYF	TGTGCCAGCTGGGACGGCACAGATACGCAGTATTTT
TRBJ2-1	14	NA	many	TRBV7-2	CAWDSKVRVDEQFF	TGTGCCTGGGACTCGAAAGTTAGGGTCGATGAGCAGTTCTTC
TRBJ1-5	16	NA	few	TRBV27	CASSSSPRLTNQPQHF	TGTGCCAGCAGTTCTAGCCCCCGTTTGACAAATCAGCCCCAGCATTTT
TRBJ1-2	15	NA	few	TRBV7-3	CASSPRGRLDYGYTF	TGTGCCAGCAGCCCCCGGGGCAGGTTAGACTATGGCTACACCTTC
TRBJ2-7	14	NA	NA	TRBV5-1	CASSATDILNEQYF	TGCGCCAGCAGCGCAACAGATATCCTCAACGAGCAGTACTTC
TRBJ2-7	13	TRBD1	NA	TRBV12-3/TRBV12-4	CASSGGTGYEQYF	TGTGCCAGCAGTGGAGGGACAGGGTACGAGCAGTACTTC
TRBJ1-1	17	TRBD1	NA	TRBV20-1	CSARDRVAGTANTEVFF	TGCAGTGCTAGAGATCGCGTCGCCGGGACAGCGAACACTGAAGTTTTCTTT
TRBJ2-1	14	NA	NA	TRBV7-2	CASSPVGTNNEQFF	TGTGCCAGCAGCCCCGTAGGGACGAACAATGAGCAGTTCTTC
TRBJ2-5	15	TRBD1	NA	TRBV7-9	CASSLASGQGPTQYF	TGTGCCAGCAGCTTAGCTTCAGGACAGGGACCGACCCAGTACTTC
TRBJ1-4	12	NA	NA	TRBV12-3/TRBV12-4	CASSVTPGSLFF	TGTGCCAGCAGTGTCACCCCAGGCTCGCTGTTTTTT